This T cell receptor (beta chain) originates from a study of blood T cell repertoires in COVID-19. About the research overall: Acute-phase and convalescent COVID-19 samples originated in the United States, Italy and Spain. Sources were T cells, B-cell-depleted T cells, or PBMCs; the material itself was cDNA or gDNA.

Assignments of participants to cohorts depended upon their own reported clinical history. Recovery meant two consecutive negative NP/OP PCR tests, professional clearance, or resolved symptoms. In germline, CDR1 is SNHLY, CDR2 FYNNEI. J gave up 1 base and V 10 bases, and 10 bases lay outside the gene matches. CDR3 length: 15 residues. The method was immunoSEQ multiplex PCR; TCRdb's version includes in-frame clones alone and lacks a portion of them. The sample comprises under 500,000 clones, roughly nine tenths of which are singletons, and 1% to 1.3% rests with the top ten. The V gene is TRBV2, the J gene TRBJ2-3; 8 bases agree with TRBD2. Sequenced sample: PBMCs or T cells enriched from blood (not recorded which). This sequence originates from a man aged 25-40 years who had recovered from COVID-19. As DNA, the CDR3 is TGTGCCACCGGCCCTACTAGCGGTCGCACAGATACGCAGTATTTT. Its protein is CATGPTSGRTDTQYF.